The present entry profiles one T cell receptor (beta chain) with its context. As yet, its antigen is unknown. The sample comes from a study of CD8 T cells in Susac syndrome. Study-wide findings and caveats: The study recognized that the number of individuals in its TCR sequencing and HLA analysis was relatively small.

The CDR3 loop spans 12 amino acids. V was trimmed by 3 bases and J by 8 bases, leaving 10 bases between them. From germline, CDR1 is SGHAT and CDR2 FQNNGV. Roughly 0.5 to 1 ug RNA was reverse transcribed with random hexamers. In TCRdb, the immunoSEQ multiplex PCR reads were re-called with MiXCR into one record per CDR3 protein. The table has 100,000 to 150,000 distinct CDR3 sequences, roughly 93% seen once; the top ten hold roughly 0.31%. The sample comprised CD8+ T cells from PBMCs. This rearrangement joins TRBV11-2 to TRBJ1-1; D is uncertain. The receptor was isolated from a human donor with multiple sclerosis. This chain's CDR3 is CASSLGSDEAFF. In nucleotides, the CDR3 is TGTGCCAGCAGCTTGGGGTCCGACGAAGCTTTCTTT.